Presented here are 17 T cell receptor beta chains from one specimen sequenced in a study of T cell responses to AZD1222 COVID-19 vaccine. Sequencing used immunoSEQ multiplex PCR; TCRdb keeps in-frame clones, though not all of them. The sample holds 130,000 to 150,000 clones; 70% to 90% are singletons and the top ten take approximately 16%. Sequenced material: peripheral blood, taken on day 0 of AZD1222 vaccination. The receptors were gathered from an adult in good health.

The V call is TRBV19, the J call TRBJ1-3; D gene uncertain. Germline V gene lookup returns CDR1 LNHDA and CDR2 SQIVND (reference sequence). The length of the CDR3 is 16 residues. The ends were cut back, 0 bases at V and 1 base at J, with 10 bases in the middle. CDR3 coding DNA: TGTGCCAGTAGTATAGATCGCTGGGAGTCTGGAAACACCATATATTTT. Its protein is CASSIDRWESGNTIYF.

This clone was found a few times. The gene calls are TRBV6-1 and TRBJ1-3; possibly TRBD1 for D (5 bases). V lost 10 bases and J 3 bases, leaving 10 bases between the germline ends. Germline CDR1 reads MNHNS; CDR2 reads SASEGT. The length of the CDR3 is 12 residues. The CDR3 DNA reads TGTGCCATCGGGACGGTTGGAAACACCATATATTTT. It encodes CAIGTVGNTIYF.

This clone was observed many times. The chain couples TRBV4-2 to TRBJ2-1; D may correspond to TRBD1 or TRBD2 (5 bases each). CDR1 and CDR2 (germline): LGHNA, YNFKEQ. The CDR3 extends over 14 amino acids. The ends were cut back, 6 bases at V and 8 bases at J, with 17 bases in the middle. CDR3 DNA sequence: TGTGCCAGCAGAGGGGACCGAACGGTCGATGAGCAGTTCTTC. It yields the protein CASRGDRTVDEQFF.

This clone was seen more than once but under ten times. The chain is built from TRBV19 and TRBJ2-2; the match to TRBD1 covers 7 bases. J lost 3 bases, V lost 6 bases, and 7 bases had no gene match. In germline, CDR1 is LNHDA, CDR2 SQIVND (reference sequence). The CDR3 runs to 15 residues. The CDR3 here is CASRRTGGDTGELFF. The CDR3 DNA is TGTGCCAGTAGAAGGACAGGTGGTGACACCGGGGAGCTGTTTTTT.

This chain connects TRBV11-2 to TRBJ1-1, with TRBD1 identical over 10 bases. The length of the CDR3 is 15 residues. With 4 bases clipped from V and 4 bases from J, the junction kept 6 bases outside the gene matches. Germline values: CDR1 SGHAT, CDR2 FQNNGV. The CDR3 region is CASSSTRTGGTEAFF. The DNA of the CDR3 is TGTGCCAGCAGCTCGACTCGGACAGGGGGCACTGAAGCTTTCTTT.

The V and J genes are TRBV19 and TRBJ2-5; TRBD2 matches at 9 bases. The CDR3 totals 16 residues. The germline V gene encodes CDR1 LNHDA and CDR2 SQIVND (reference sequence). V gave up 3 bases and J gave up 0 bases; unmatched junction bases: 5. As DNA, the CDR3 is TGTGCCAGTAGTATGGGTCTAGCGGGGTACCAAGAGACCCAGTACTTC. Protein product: CASSMGLAGYQETQYF. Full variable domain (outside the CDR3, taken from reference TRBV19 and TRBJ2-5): DGGITQSPKYLFRKEGQNVTLSCEQNLNHDAMYWYRQDPGQGLRLIYYSQIVNDFQKGDIAEGYSVSREKKESFPLTVTSAQKNPTAFYLCASSMGLAGYQETQYFGPGTRLLVL.

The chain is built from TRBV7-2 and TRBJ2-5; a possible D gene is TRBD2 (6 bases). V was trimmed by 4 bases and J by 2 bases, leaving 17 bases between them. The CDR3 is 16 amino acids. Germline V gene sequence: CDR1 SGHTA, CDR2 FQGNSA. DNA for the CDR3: TGTGCCAGCAGCTCCCTAATCTTGGGAGGTCAAGAGACCCAGTACTTC. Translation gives CASSSLILGGQETQYF.

The CDR3 nucleotides read TGTGCCAGCAGCGTAGTCGGGGGACTTAGCACAGATACGCAGTATTTT. This translates into CASSVVGGLSTDTQYF. The J gene is TRBJ2-3, the V gene TRBV9; weak D call: TRBD2 (6 bases). This CDR3 is 16 amino acids long. Germline loops: CDR1 SGDLS, CDR2 YYNGEE. The ends were cut back, 0 bases at V and 0 bases at J, with 11 bases in the middle.

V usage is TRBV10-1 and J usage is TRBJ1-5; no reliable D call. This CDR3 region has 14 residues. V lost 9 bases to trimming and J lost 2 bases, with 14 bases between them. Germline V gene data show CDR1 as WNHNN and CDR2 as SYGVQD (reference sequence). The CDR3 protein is CARLDRRGNQPQHF. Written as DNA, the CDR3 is TGCGCCAGATTAGATCGGAGGGGCAATCAGCCCCAGCATTTT.

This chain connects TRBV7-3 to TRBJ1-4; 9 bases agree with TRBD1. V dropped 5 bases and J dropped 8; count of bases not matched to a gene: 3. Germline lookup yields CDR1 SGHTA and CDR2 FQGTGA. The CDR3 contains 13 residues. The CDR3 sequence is CASSLGQGEKLFF. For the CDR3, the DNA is TGTGCCAGCAGCCTCGGACAGGGGGAAAAACTGTTTTTT.

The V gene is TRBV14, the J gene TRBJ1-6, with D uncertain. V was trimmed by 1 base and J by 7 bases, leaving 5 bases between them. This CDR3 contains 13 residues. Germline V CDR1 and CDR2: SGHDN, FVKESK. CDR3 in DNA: TGTGCCAGCAGCCAAGTAGCAAATTCACCCCTCCACTTT. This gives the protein CASSQVANSPLHF. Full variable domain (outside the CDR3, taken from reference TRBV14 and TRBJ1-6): EAGVTQFPSHSVIEKGQTVTLRCDPISGHDNLYWYRRVMGKEIKFLLHFVKESKQDESGMPNNRFLAERTGGTYSTLKVQPAELEDSGVYFCASSQVANSPLHFGNGTRLTVT.

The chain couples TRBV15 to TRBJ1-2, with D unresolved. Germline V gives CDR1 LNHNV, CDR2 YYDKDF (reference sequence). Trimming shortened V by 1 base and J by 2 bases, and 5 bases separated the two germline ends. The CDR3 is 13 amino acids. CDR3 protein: CATSRGKNYGYTF. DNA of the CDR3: TGTGCCACCAGCAGAGGGAAGAACTATGGCTACACCTTC.

CDR3 protein: CAWSIETGGNYGYTF. CDR3 in DNA: TGTGCCTGGAGTATCGAGACAGGGGGTAACTATGGCTACACCTTC. The chain couples TRBV30 to TRBJ1-2; 9 nucleotides align to TRBD1. CDR1 GTSNPN and CDR2 SVGIG come from the germline V gene (reference sequence). The CDR3 loop spans 15 amino acids. V lost 2 bases and J lost 1; bases outside the gene matches: 5.

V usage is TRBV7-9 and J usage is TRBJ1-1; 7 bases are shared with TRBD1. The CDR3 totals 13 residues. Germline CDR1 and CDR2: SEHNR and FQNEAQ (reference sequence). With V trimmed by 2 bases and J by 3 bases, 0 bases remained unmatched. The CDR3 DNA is TGTGCCAGCAGCTTACAGGGGGACACTGAAGCTTTCTTT. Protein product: CASSLQGDTEAFF.

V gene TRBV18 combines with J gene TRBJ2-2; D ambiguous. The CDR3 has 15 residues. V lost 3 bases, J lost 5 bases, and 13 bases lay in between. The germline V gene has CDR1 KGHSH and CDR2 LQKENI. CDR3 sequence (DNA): TGTGCCAGCTCACCTTGGGGATCTGCGACCGGGGAGCTGTTTTTT. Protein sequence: CASSPWGSATGELFF.

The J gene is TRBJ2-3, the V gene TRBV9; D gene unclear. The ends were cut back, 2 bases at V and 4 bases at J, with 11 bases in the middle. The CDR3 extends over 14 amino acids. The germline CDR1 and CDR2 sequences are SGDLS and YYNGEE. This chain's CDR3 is CASSVRAAADTQYF. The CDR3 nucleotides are TGTGCCAGCAGCGTTCGTGCGGCTGCAGATACGCAGTATTTT.

As DNA, the CDR3 is TGTGCCAGCAGGGGACTAGCGGGGGGCACAGATACGCAGTATTTT. It yields the protein CASRGLAGGTDTQYF. The chain links TRBV6-4 to TRBJ2-3, with TRBD2 identical over 14 bases. The CDR3 totals 15 residues. V shed 6 bases and J 1 base; nucleotides not matched to a gene: 0. Germline CDR1 and CDR2: MRHNA and SNTAGT.